Below are 24 T cell receptor beta chains sequenced from a single sample in a study of graft-versus-host responses after intestinal transplantation. Profiled with immunoSEQ multiplex PCR; TCRdb holds only in-frame clones, not every one. Here the sample spans about 100,000 clones, more than 75% being singletons. These receptors lack a known antigen. Sequenced here: unstimulated CD4+ T cells sorted from spleen or lymph node cells, sampled before transplant. These receptors all stem from a human donor who was the organ donor for an intestinal transplant.

The chain recombines TRBV28 with TRBJ1-2; tentatively, D is TRBD1 (5 bases). Trimming shortened V by 8 bases and J by 1 base, and 23 bases separated the two germline ends. CDR3 length: 17 amino acids. Germline loops: CDR1 MDHEN, CDR2 SYDVKM. The CDR3 here is CASLSPGRLRLNYGYTF. CDR3 coding DNA: TGTGCCAGCCTATCTCCGGGACGGCTAAGACTTAACTATGGCTACACCTTC.

A single count supports this clone. The chain joins TRBV5-8 to TRBJ2-1; 8 bases map to TRBD1. After removal of 7 bases from V and 6 bases from J, the junction contained 9 bases not matched to a gene. The germline gives CDR1 SGHTS, CDR2 YDEGEE. The CDR3 extends over 14 amino acids. The CDR3 region is CASLRTGSSNEQFF. CDR3 in DNA: TGTGCCAGCCTGAGGACAGGGTCGAGCAATGAGCAGTTCTTC.

This clone showed up just once. The genes are TRBV7-6 and TRBJ2-7; TRBD1 aligns across 9 bases. The CDR3 runs 15 residues. CDR1 is SGHVS and CDR2 is FNYEAQ in the germline V gene. The junction had 6 bases not matched to a gene; V was cut back by 5 bases and J by 1 base. The CDR3 here is CASSAGTGTSYEQYF. The CDR3 coding sequence is TGTGCCAGCAGCGCCGGGACAGGGACATCCTACGAGCAGTACTTC.

This chain joins TRBV5-6 and TRBJ2-5; 7 nucleotides line up with TRBD1. This CDR3 contains 16 residues. The junction had 10 bases not matched to a gene; V was cut back by 0 bases and J by 5 bases. The germline V gene has CDR1 SGHDT and CDR2 YYEEEE. The CDR3 region is CASSLAYPGGWETQYF. The CDR3 DNA sequence: TGTGCCAGCAGCTTGGCCTACCCAGGGGGTTGGGAGACCCAGTACTTC.

This chain uses TRBV5-1 with TRBJ2-1; D is unresolved. Germline loops: CDR1 SGHRS, CDR2 YFSETQ. V lost 0 bases and J lost 3, with 7 bases in between. The CDR3 is 14 residues long. The CDR3 DNA sequence: TGCGCCAGCAGCTTGGAACGGAACTACAATGAGCAGTTCTTC. Its protein is CASSLERNYNEQFF.

The gene calls are TRBV7-9 and TRBJ2-1; 9 nucleotides align to TRBD2. The length of the CDR3 is 16 residues. Looked up from germline, CDR1 is SEHNR and CDR2 is FQNEAQ (reference sequence). After removal of 5 bases from V and 3 bases from J, the junction contained 8 bases not matched to a gene. CDR3 in amino acids: CASSQTGTSSYNEQFF. CDR3 DNA: TGTGCCAGCAGCCAGACCGGGACTAGCAGCTACAATGAGCAGTTCTTC.

This clone was counted a few times. The chain joins TRBV6-1 to TRBJ2-5, with a possible D match to TRBD2 (8 bases). V lost 2 bases to trimming and J lost 6 bases, with 19 bases between them. From germline, CDR1 is MNHNS and CDR2 SASEGT. The CDR3 is 16 residues long. The chain's CDR3 is CASSELPREGAKTQYF. CDR3 nucleotides: TGTGCCAGCAGTGAATTGCCTCGGGAGGGGGCAAAGACCCAGTACTTC.

This sequence joins TRBV19 and TRBJ1-1, with 11 bases that match TRBD1. The CDR3 contains 15 residues. The V gene's germline CDR1 is LNHDA and CDR2 SQIVND (reference sequence). Germline trimming cut 0 bases from V and 4 bases from J; bases unmatched to any gene: 1. CDR3: CASSIEGTGGTEAFF. The CDR3 DNA is TGTGCCAGTAGTATAGAAGGGACAGGGGGCACTGAAGCTTTCTTT.

The chain links TRBV5-5 to TRBJ2-2, with 9 bases aligning to TRBD2. Germline loops: CDR1 SGHKS, CDR2 YYEKEE (reference sequence). V was clipped by 7 bases and J by 8 bases; unmatched bases: 9. The CDR3 has 14 residues. CDR3 DNA: TGTGCCAGCGAGCTTGGACTAGCGAGGGGGGAGCTGTTTTTT. Protein: CASELGLARGELFF. The full variable domain, completed using reference TRBV5-5 and TRBJ2-2, is DAGVTQSPTHLIKTRGQQVTLRCSPISGHKSVSWYQQVLGQGPQFIFQYYEKEERGRGNFPDRFSARQFPNYSSELNVNALLLGDSALYLCASELGLARGELFFGEGSRLTVL.

The gene calls are TRBV5-1 and TRBJ2-2, with D tentatively TRBD1 (6 bases). The V end was cut by 4 bases, the J end by 6 bases, with 13 bases between. Per germline, CDR1 SGHRS and CDR2 YFSETQ. The CDR3 runs 14 residues. The CDR3 DNA is TGCGCCAGCAGCCTCTTACAGGGATCCGGGGAGCTGTTTTTT. Its translation: CASSLLQGSGELFF.

The chain couples TRBV28 to TRBJ1-6; D is unclear. The germline V gene has CDR1 MDHEN and CDR2 SYDVKM. V lost 3 bases to trimming and J lost 7 bases, with 28 bases between them. The CDR3 extends over 20 amino acids. The CDR3 nucleotides are TGTGCCAGCAGTTTGCTCCGCCGCGAGGCAGATACGTTAAGAAATTCACCCCTCCACTTT. Protein product: CASSLLRREADTLRNSPLHF.

The chain uses TRBV27 and TRBJ1-4, with 8 bases lining up with TRBD1. This CDR3 spans 18 amino acids. CDR1 is MNHEY and CDR2 is SMNVEV in the germline V gene (reference sequence). The V segment lost 8 bases and the J segment 7 bases; nucleotides outside the gene matches: 21. The CDR3 nucleotides read TGTGCCAGCCACCCCCTTTCTTTCGGACAGGGAGTTAGTGAAAAACTGTTTTTT. Its protein is CASHPLSFGQGVSEKLFF.

J is TRBJ1-2 and V is TRBV5-1; TRBD1 might be the D (5 bases). The V and J ends lost 0 bases and 1 base respectively, with 10 bases between them. The CDR3 extends over 15 amino acids. CDR1 is SGHRS and CDR2 is YFSETQ in the germline V gene. CDR3 coding DNA: TGCGCCAGCAGCTTGGCCGGGGGGTTTAACTATGGCTACACCTTC. Amino acid sequence: CASSLAGGFNYGYTF.

The chain is built from TRBV4-1 and TRBJ2-2; D ambiguous. Trimming took 3 bases from V and 1 from J, leaving 6 bases between them. The length of the CDR3 is 14 residues. The V gene's germline CDR1 is MGHRA and CDR2 YSYEKL. CDR3 loop: CASSHNWNTGELFF. As DNA, the CDR3 is TGCGCCAGCAGCCACAATTGGAACACCGGGGAGCTGTTTTTT.

V is TRBV6-5 and J is TRBJ1-1, with unresolved D. Trimming took 7 bases from V and 0 from J, leaving 6 bases between them. The CDR3 contains 12 residues. Germline V lookup: CDR1 MNHEY, CDR2 SVGAGI. Here the CDR3 reads CASNSVNTEAFF. CDR3 in DNA: TGTGCCAGCAACAGTGTGAACACTGAAGCTTTCTTT.

The chain combines TRBV28 with TRBJ2-7, with D uncertain. CDR1 is MDHEN and CDR2 is SYDVKM in the germline V gene. This CDR3 has 12 residues. Deletions cut 4 bases from V and 0 bases from J, with 4 bases between. The CDR3, as DNA: TGTGCCAGCAGTTCGGCCTCCTACGAGCAGTACTTC. Protein sequence: CASSSASYEQYF.

This rearrangement joins TRBV6-1 to TRBJ2-3; 14 bases agree with TRBD2. The V gene's germline CDR1 is MNHNS and CDR2 SASEGT. V lost 6 bases, J lost 6 bases, and 11 bases stayed unmatched. The length of the CDR3 is 17 residues. The DNA for the CDR3 is TGTGCCAGCAGGGAACCGGGACTAGCGGGGGATCGGGATACGCAGTATTTT. Its translation: CASREPGLAGDRDTQYF.

The chain uses TRBV4-2 and TRBJ1-6; 9 bases line up with TRBD1. The junction had 8 bases not matched to a gene; V was cut back by 0 bases and J by 11 bases. The CDR3 is 16 residues long. Germline V gene sequence: CDR1 LGHNA, CDR2 YNFKEQ. This CDR3 is CASSQDLRDRVAPLHF. As DNA, the CDR3 is TGTGCCAGCAGCCAAGATCTTAGGGACAGGGTTGCACCCCTCCACTTT.

The CDR3 sequence is CASSPPVSGGRETQYF. The CDR3, as DNA: TGTGCCAGCTCACCACCGGTCTCAGGGGGCCGGGAGACCCAGTACTTC. The rearrangement joins TRBV18 to TRBJ2-5; 8 bases align to TRBD1. Germline loops: CDR1 KGHSH, CDR2 LQKENI. Unmatched junction bases numbered 8, after V lost 0 bases and J lost 5 bases. The CDR3 covers 16 residues.

The V gene is TRBV5-6, the J gene TRBJ1-5; D might be TRBD1 (5 bases). Trimming pared 2 bases from V and 0 bases from J, leaving 12 bases between. The CDR3 totals 16 residues. Germline V gene lookup returns CDR1 SGHDT and CDR2 YYEEEE. CDR3 sequence: CASSFMGLYSNQPQHF. The CDR3 nucleotides read TGTGCCAGCAGCTTCATGGGACTATATAGCAATCAGCCCCAGCATTTT.

The J gene is TRBJ1-1, the V gene TRBV30; the match to TRBD1 covers 7 bases. The CDR3 runs 11 residues. Germline CDR1 and CDR2: GTSNPN and SVGIG (reference sequence). The trim removed 0 bases at V and 11 bases at J, leaving 3 bases unmatched. As DNA, the CDR3 is TGTGCCTGGAGTGTACAGGGGCAGGCTTTCTTT. Translation gives CAWSVQGQAFF.

The rearrangement links TRBV5-6 to TRBJ1-1, with 10 nucleotides matching TRBD1. This CDR3 region has 14 residues. V trimming: 5 bases; J trimming: 8 bases; junction bases outside the gene matches: 9. The germline CDR1 and CDR2 sequences are SGHDT and YYEEEE. This chain's CDR3 is CASSVPGQGVEAFF. The CDR3 region has the DNA TGTGCCAGCAGTGTTCCTGGACAGGGGGTGGAAGCTTTCTTT. Based on the CDR3 plus reference TRBV5-6 and TRBJ1-1, the full variable domain is DAGVTQSPTHLIKTRGQQVTLRCSPKSGHDTVSWYQQALGQGPQFIFQYYEEEERQRGNFPDRFSGHQFPNYSSELNVNALLLGDSALYLCASSVPGQGVEAFFGQGTRLTVV.

The gene calls are TRBV5-5 and TRBJ1-5; D is undetermined. The CDR3 loop spans 14 amino acids. Germline V gives CDR1 SGHKS, CDR2 YYEKEE (reference sequence). Trimming removed 0 bases at V and 8 bases at J, with 12 bases between. DNA for the CDR3: TGTGCCAGCAGCTTGGGGACGGGTTCAGAGCCCCAGCATTTT. Amino acid sequence: CASSLGTGSEPQHF.

The chain joins TRBV5-6 to TRBJ1-5, with a weak D call TRBD1 (5 bases). The CDR3 totals 19 residues. Germline CDR1 and CDR2: SGHDT and YYEEEE. V lost 4 bases and J 0 bases, leaving 23 bases between the germline ends. CDR3 residues: CASSLGPWTPYYSNQPQHF. CDR3 bases: TGTGCCAGCAGCCTCGGACCCTGGACACCTTACTATAGCAATCAGCCCCAGCATTTT.